Listed below are T cell receptor beta chains from one sample, sequenced in a study of technical replicates of blood from a handful of donors. Sequenced by immunoSEQ multiplex PCR; TCRdb stores in-frame clones only, minus some. The sample has roughly 60,000 clones; 75% to 95% are singletons. The sequencing sample was made of PBMCs. The receptors were sampled from a human donor in good health. Some clones in this sample may be carry-over from other donors' samples. Each CDR3 is given with its conserved first and last residue. The order of the fields is V gene, J gene, clone size, D gene, CDR3 DNA, CDR3 protein. D genes are given only for firm matches. Clone size is stated in some rows and not others, as once, few, many or a class when expanded.

TRBV27	TRBJ2-2	NA	NA	TGTGCCAGCAGTTTATGGGCAGGATCGAACACCGGGGAGCTGTTTTTT	CASSLWAGSNTGELFF
TRBV21-1	TRBJ1-2	medium-sized	NA	TGTGCCAGCAGCAAAGGCGCCAACTATGGCTACACCTTC	CASSKGANYGYTF
TRBV7-2	TRBJ1-6	NA	TRBD1	TGTGCCAGCAGCCCACGGTGGACAGGGGAGGCCTATAATTCACCCCTCCACTTT	CASSPRWTGEAYNSPLHF
TRBV11-1	TRBJ1-2	NA	NA	TGTGCCAGCAGCTTAGAAGGAGGAGGTGGCTACACCTTC	CASSLEGGGGYTF
TRBV9	TRBJ2-3	NA	NA	TGTGCCAGCACCCTCGGAGGGGAATCTAGCACAGATACGCAGTATTTT	CASTLGGESSTDTQYF
TRBV7-6	TRBJ2-5	NA	TRBD1	TGTGCCAGCAGCTCTTTGGACAGGGTGGAGACCCAGTACTTC	CASSSLDRVETQYF
TRBV5-1	TRBJ2-7	NA	NA	TGCGCCAGCAACAATGAGGGGGGAGGGTACGAGCAGTACTTC	CASNNEGGGYEQYF
TRBV6-6	TRBJ1-2	NA	NA	TGTGCCAGCACACTCCAGGGGTCTGGCTACACCTTC	CASTLQGSGYTF
TRBV2	TRBJ2-7	NA	TRBD2	TGTGCCAGCAGTGAAGAGGCGGGAGGAAACTACGAGCAGTACTTC	CASSEEAGGNYEQYF
TRBV7-9	TRBJ1-1	NA	TRBD1	TGTGCCAGCAGCTTCGGGACAGGGTGGGCTTTCTTT	CASSFGTGWAFF
TRBV6-5	TRBJ1-6	few	TRBD1	TGTGCCAGCAGTAGGGACAGGGTCAATAATTCACCCCTCCACTTT	CASSRDRVNNSPLHF
TRBV6-5	TRBJ2-3	NA	NA	TGTGCCAGCAGCCTCCTGGGGGGGGCGGGAGATACGCAGTATTTT	CASSLLGGAGDTQYF
TRBV4-3	TRBJ2-7	NA	TRBD2	TGCGCCAGCAGCCAAGAAAAATCGGGAGGGCCCTTCGAGCAGTACTTC	CASSQEKSGGPFEQYF
TRBV25-1	TRBJ1-5	NA	NA	TGTGCCAGCAGTGTCGGAGGTAGCAATCAGCCCCAGCATTTT	CASSVGGSNQPQHF
TRBV14	TRBJ1-2	NA	NA	TGTGCCAGCAGCCAAATTAATGCAGGGGTCTATGGCTACACCTTC	CASSQINAGVYGYTF
TRBV29-1	TRBJ2-7	NA	TRBD1	TGCAGCGTGGGGGACAGGGGTTTCGAGCAGTACTTC	CSVGDRGFEQYF
TRBV4-3	TRBJ2-5	NA	TRBD2	TGCGCCAGCACTCCTAGCGGGGGGAACCAAGAGACCCAGTACTTC	CASTPSGGNQETQYF
TRBV7-2	TRBJ1-2	NA	TRBD1	TGTGCCAGCAGTTTAGAGGGGGCTAGCTATGGCTACACCTTC	CASSLEGASYGYTF
TRBV6-1	TRBJ1-6	NA	NA	TGTGCCAGCAGTGTCTCCAGGGCCTACTCACCCCTCCACTTT	CASSVSRAYSPLHF
TRBV19	TRBJ1-3	NA	NA	TGTGCCAGTACGGAGGGGAGCTCTGGAAACACCATATATTTT	CASTEGSSGNTIYF
TRBV6-5	TRBJ2-5	NA	TRBD1	TGTGCCAGCAGTTACTACGGGACAGGGCCCCGAGAGACCCAGTACTTC	CASSYYGTGPRETQYF
TRBV7-2	TRBJ2-5	NA	NA	TGTGCCAGCAGCTTCCCCTACCAAGAGACCCAGTACTTC	CASSFPYQETQYF
TRBV19	TRBJ1-2	NA	TRBD1	TGTGCCAGTAGTATAACGTGGGACAGGACTAACTATGGCTACACCTTC	CASSITWDRTNYGYTF